Included here is one TCR beta chain sequence, with context. This CDR3 spans 13 amino acids. The V and J ends lost 0 bases and 5 bases respectively, with 8 bases between them. Germline V gene data show CDR1 as MNHEY and CDR2 as SVGAGI. These data belong to a study of PD-L1 blockade in urothelial cancer. In the study overall: T cells were recovered from blood samples at a median of roughly 150,000.

Spiking of synthetic TCR analog templates was performed in each PCR. Assay used: immunoSEQ multiplex PCR; TCRdb lists only in-frame clones, some missing. The table records approximately 47,000 clones, more than 75% of them present only once. Time point specified: pretreatment peripheral blood. This sample comprised PBMCs, obtained around atezolizumab (anti-PD-L1) treatment. V and J are TRBV6-5 and TRBJ2-7, with no clear D. This clonotype originated in a man over 45 with urothelial cancer. CDR3: CASSYSWHHEQYF. DNA of the CDR3: TGTGCCAGCAGTTACTCTTGGCACCACGAGCAGTACTTC.